This T cell receptor beta chain was captured in a study of blood T cell repertoires in COVID-19. Study-level background: Specimens from acute and convalescent COVID-19 originated in the United States, Italy and Spain. In each case, the material was cDNA or gDNA derived from T cells, B-cell-depleted T cells, or PBMCs.

Patients in Seattle were enrolled during active infection, then followed longitudinally. Methods used by the authors: How many nucleated cells were present was estimated from reference gene primer amplification. This table comes from immunoSEQ multiplex PCR, and its TCRdb copy is limited to in-frame clones, with some not included. D and trimming come from the DNA, and the V and J calls and clone size come from that table. The sample contains approximately 480,000 clones, 75% to 90% of which appear only once. This CDR3 is built from 14 residues. Germline CDR1 and CDR2: GTSNPN and SVGIG (reference sequence). Trimming removed 6 bases from V and 6 bases from J, with 17 bases in between.

J is TRBJ2-2 and V is TRBV30; D is possibly TRBD2 (6 bases). Sequences were obtained from peripheral blood. The source of this sequence is a man aged 18 to 29 with COVID-19, enrolled during active disease. CDR3 sequence: CACSPRERAGELFF. The CDR3 DNA reads as TGTGCCTGTTCCCCCCGGGAGCGGGCCGGGGAGCTGTTTTTT.